In this sample, the clone carrying this TCR beta chain turned up a few times. This CDR3 has 15 amino acids. Trimming took 4 bases from V and 6 from J; bases not matched to a gene: 7. The V gene's germline CDR1 is SGDLS and CDR2 YYNGEE. This sample stems from a study of blood T cell repertoires in COVID-19. The overall study: Samples of COVID-19 (acute and convalescent) were obtained from the United States, Italy and Spain. From T cells, B-cell-depleted T cells, or PBMCs came the material, which was cDNA or gDNA.

In the study's own analysis: The authors estimated nucleated cell counts from reference gene primer amplification. The method was immunoSEQ multiplex PCR; TCRdb's version includes in-frame clones alone and lacks a portion of them. The DNA was the basis for D and trimming; V, J and clone size are from that table. The table has 100,000 to 150,000 clones, approximately 90% seen once. The chain is built from TRBV9 and TRBJ1-6; 7 bases align to TRBD1. Sequencing used peripheral blood. This receptor was identified in a woman at least 80 years old with acute or convalescent COVID-19. The CDR3 is CASSKDRASNSPLHF. For the CDR3, the DNA is TGTGCCAGCAGCAAAGACAGGGCCTCTAATTCACCCCTCCACTTT.